This T cell receptor beta chain was identified during a study of graft-versus-host responses after intestinal transplantation (dated by TCRdb to 2020 to 2022). Study-wide context: Recipients received multivisceral, liver-intestinal, or isolated intestinal transplants. Graft-versus-host and host-versus-graft alloreactive T cell clones were tracked in the graft, circulation and bone marrow after intestinal transplantation using bulk TCR-beta CDR3 sequencing. A peak of at least 4% donor T cells among recipient peripheral blood mononuclear cells was the definition used for donor T cell macrochimerism. Alloreactive clones were identified by sequencing pre-transplant mixed lymphocyte reaction products and comparing them with unstimulated pre-transplant donor and recipient T cells. Samples from a few later patients were sequenced in-house on an Illumina MiSeq with MiXCR processing rather than by the commercial service. A cohort of more than 20 intestinal transplant recipients, including one retransplant, was enrolled, and 3 patients lacking pretransplant specimens were excluded. All recipients received anti-thymocyte globulin induction followed by maintenance tacrolimus and steroids for around three years. Paper-wide results and their limitations: Early after transplant, peak levels of circulating GvH clones were found to be associated with declines in HvG clones. GvH clones were found in recipient bone marrow, and some of the GvH clones appeared earlier in ileal mucosa or blood, which is consistent with an intestinal mucosal origin. The relatively low number and heterogeneity of intestinal transplant patients limited the conclusions. In patients with donor T cell macrochimerism, the allografts had high GvH to HvG T cell clonal ratios.

The library came from the immunoSEQ multiplex PCR assay. Adaptive Biotechnologies carried out high-throughput TCR-beta CDR3 sequencing of genomic DNA for most patients. As for the authors' bioinformatics: TCR sequencing data were retrieved from Adaptive's ImmunoSEQ software for more than 15 patients, whereas three other patients were processed with MiXCR and VDJtools. CDR3 nucleotide sequences shared by donor and recipient were removed because the origin of these sequences could not be assigned. To count as alloreactive, a clone needed at least 2-fold expansion over unstimulated cells and a minimum CFSE-low frequency of 0.002% (template counts) or 0.001% (read counts). Mappable clones were those detected in sequenced pre-transplant spleen, lymph node, or MLR CFSE-low populations of the donor or recipient. Cumulative frequency of alloreactive clones was calculated as a percentage of all sequences weighted by copy number. Not all clones reach the TCRdb copy of this immuneACCESS table, which keeps in-frame sequences only. Checked studies attribute under half of the gap to unresolved V genes and leave the rest unexplained. V, J and clone size reflect that table, while D and trimming were determined from the DNA. In all, the sample holds 99,000 or so clones, and roughly 82% of those were seen once. Jointly, the top ten make up 1.4% of the sample.

A word on this clone: Its antigen target is currently unknown. It has no much larger one-base neighbor in the sample; base qualities were not kept.

A distance of 5 bases separates the germline ends of V and J, which lose 3 bases and 0 bases respectively. The CDR3, from cysteine to phenylalanine, totals 13 residues. CDR3 DNA is the only sequence kept; it has 39 bases, read in frame from the first base. CDR1 and CDR2 (SNHLY, FYNNEI) derive from the germline V gene. Blood samples were collected up to 4 times in the first month after transplant and then at least monthly when available. The chain is assembled from TRBV2 and TRBJ1-1, with the D gene uncertain. The source was PBMCs, collected 255 days after intestinal transplant. The origin of this receptor is a human patient who received an intestinal transplant, so some T cells may come from the graft donor. The CDR3 protein sequence reads: CASSERMNTEAFF. In nucleotide form, the sequence is TGTGCCAGCAGTGAGCGCATGAACACTGAAGCTTTCTTT. Reference TRBV2 and TRBJ1-1 genes cover what lies past the CDR3, so the full variable domain is EPEVTQTPSHQVTQMGQEVILRCVPISNHLYFYWYRQILGQKVEFLVSFYNNEISEKSEIFDDQFSVERPDGSNFTLKIRSTKLEDSAMYFCASSERMNTEAFFGQGTRLTVV.